This T cell receptor beta chain came from a study of PD-1 blockade in classical Hodgkin lymphoma. Whole-study results and caveats: Complete responders possessed baseline diversity comparable to newly diagnosed patients. A significant rise in TCR diversity was seen by C4D1 for CD4+ cells but not for CD8+ cells.

Clones were read by immunoSEQ multiplex PCR, and TCRdb kept only the in-frame ones, dropping some. The repertoire consists of roughly 140,000 clones, with just under 80% occurring once and the leading ten covering about 9.2%. Per the germline V gene, CDR1 is GTSNPN and CDR2 is SVGIG (reference sequence). The CDR3 extends over 13 amino acids. The V and J ends lost 4 bases and 3 bases, in that order; junction bases with no gene match: 4. This clone appeared a single time. The antigen is unknown. Following autologous stem cell transplantation, relapse occurred in every patient, and exposure to brentuximab vedotin varied. Classification of best responses gave complete response, partial response or progressive disease.

This chain links TRBV30 with TRBJ2-7; 9 nucleotides line up with TRBD2. This clonotype was sampled from a human donor with classical Hodgkin lymphoma. Sequencing used peripheral blood mononuclear cells (PBMCs), obtained before the second cycle of nivolumab. In nucleotides, the CDR3 is TGTGCCTGGAAGACTAGCGGCCTCTACGAGCAGTACTTC. Its translation is CAWKTSGLYEQYF.